The sequence of this T cell receptor beta chain was determined in a study of CD8+CD57+ T cells in acquired aplastic anemia. Study findings and constraints: Patients showed no significant difference from controls in CD8+ Simpson's diversity.

The TCR beta profiling, which covered VDJ combination and CDR3 sequence, was carried out using genomic DNA as the template. TCRdb re-analysed the reads in MiXCR, keeping a single row per CDR3 protein. The sample includes 250,000 to 350,000 distinct CDR3 sequences, approximately 57% of them seen just once. About this clonotype itself: Its antigen remains unknown.

The V and J ends lost 5 bases and 2 bases respectively, with 17 bases between them. In germline, CDR1 is SGHTA, CDR2 FQGTGA. The CDR3 covers 16 residues. Material: sorted CD4+, CD8+, or CD8+CD57+ T cells (not recorded which) from PBMCs. The TCR originated in a human donor with severe aplastic anemia or a healthy control (not recorded which). V and J are TRBV7-3 and TRBJ2-3, with D maybe TRBD2 (6 bases). Here the CDR3 reads CASSRTKRGFTDTQYF. CDR3 in DNA: TGTGCCAGCAGCCGAACTAAACGGGGGTTCACAGATACGCAGTATTTT.